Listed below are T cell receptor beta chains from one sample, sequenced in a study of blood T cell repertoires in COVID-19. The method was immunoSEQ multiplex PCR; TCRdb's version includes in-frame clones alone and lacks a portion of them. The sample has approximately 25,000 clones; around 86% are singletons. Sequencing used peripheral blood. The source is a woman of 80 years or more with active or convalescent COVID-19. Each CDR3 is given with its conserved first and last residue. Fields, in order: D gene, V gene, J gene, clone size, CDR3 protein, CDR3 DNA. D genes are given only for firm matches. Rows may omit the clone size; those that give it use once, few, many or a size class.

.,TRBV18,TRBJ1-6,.,CASSPDGPRGNNSPLHF,TGTGCCAGCTCACCGGACGGACCGAGGGGGAATAATTCACCCCTCCACTTT
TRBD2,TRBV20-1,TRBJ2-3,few,CSASPQIAGWATDTQYF,TGCAGTGCTAGTCCCCAAATAGCGGGATGGGCGACAGATACGCAGTATTTT
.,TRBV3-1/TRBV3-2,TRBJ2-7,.,CASSLDRDSRQQYF,TGTGCCAGCAGCCTAGACCGGGACTCCCGTCAGCAGTACTTC
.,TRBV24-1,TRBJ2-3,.,CATGGGGTDTQYF,TGTGCCACCGGCGGCGGGGGCACAGATACGCAGTATTTT
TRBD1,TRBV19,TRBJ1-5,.,CASSYLPGQGRLQPQHF,TGTGCCAGTAGTTATTTACCGGGACAGGGACGGTTGCAGCCCCAGCATTTT
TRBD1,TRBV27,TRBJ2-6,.,CASSRDQGAPGANVLTF,TGTGCCAGCAGCCGGGACCAGGGGGCGCCAGGGGCCAACGTCCTGACTTTC
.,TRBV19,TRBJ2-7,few,CASSIVRRPTYEQYF,TGTGCCAGTAGTATTGTGAGGCGCCCCACCTACGAGCAGTACTTC
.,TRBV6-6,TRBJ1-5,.,CASIAGGANQPQHF,TGTGCCAGCATAGCCGGGGGGGCAAATCAGCCCCAGCATTTT
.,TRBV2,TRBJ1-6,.,CASSQGPHSPLHF,TGTGCCAGCTCACAGGGTCCCCATTCACCCCTCCACTTT
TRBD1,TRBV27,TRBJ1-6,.,CASSMTGGRSNSPLHF,TGTGCCAGCAGTATGACAGGGGGGAGGTCTAATTCACCCCTCCACTTT
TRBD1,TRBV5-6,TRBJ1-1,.,CASSLNTGAGGLNTEAFF,TGTGCCAGCAGCTTGAATACAGGGGCGGGGGGTCTAAACACTGAAGCTTTCTTT
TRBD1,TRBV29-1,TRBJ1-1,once,CSARGLVDTEAFF,TGCAGCGCCAGGGGGCTGGTGGACACTGAAGCTTTCTTT
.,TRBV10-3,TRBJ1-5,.,CAISDRQGVKPQHF,TGTGCCATCAGTGACCGGCAGGGTGTGAAACCCCAGCATTTT
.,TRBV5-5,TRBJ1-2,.,CASSVATSRNIYGYTF,TGTGCCAGCAGCGTAGCTACCTCGAGAAATATCTATGGCTACACCTTC
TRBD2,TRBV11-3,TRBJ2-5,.,CASNSGGPGETQYF,TGTGCCAGCAATAGCGGGGGGCCAGGGGAGACCCAGTACTTC
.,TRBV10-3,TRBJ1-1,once,CAISSGTYSWENTEAFF,TGTGCCATCAGTTCCGGGACTTACTCCTGGGAGAACACTGAAGCTTTCTTT
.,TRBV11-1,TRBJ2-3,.,CASSPRADTQYF,TGTGCCAGCAGCCCGCGAGCAGATACGCAGTATTTT
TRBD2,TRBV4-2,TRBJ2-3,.,CASSQGRLAGITDTQYF,TGTGCCAGCAGCCAAGGGCGACTAGCGGGAATTACAGATACGCAGTATTTT
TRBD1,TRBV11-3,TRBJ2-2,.,CASSLAGGLTGELFF,TGTGCCAGCAGCTTAGCAGGGGGCCTCACCGGGGAGCTGTTTTTT
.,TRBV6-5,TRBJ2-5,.,CASSNDRSQETQYF,TGTGCCAGCAGTAACGACAGGAGTCAAGAGACCCAGTACTTC
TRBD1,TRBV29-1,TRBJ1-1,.,CSVAGQGIGTEAFF,TGCAGCGTTGCCGGACAGGGCATCGGCACTGAAGCTTTCTTT
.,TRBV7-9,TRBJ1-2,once,CASSLSAGAFHTF,TGTGCCAGCAGCTTATCGGCAGGGGCTTTTCACACCTTC
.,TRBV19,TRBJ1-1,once,CASRGWRRTEAFF,TGTGCCAGTAGAGGTTGGAGGAGGACTGAAGCTTTCTTT
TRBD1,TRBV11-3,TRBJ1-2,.,CASSLADRGLLYGYTF,TGTGCCAGCAGCCTGGCGGACAGGGGGCTCCTCTATGGCTACACCTTC
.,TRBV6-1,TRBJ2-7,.,CASSEGQGQRYRYEQYF,TGTGCCAGCAGTGAAGGGCAGGGGCAGAGGTACAGGTACGAGCAGTACTTC
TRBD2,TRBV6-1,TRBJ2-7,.,CASRPSRGRFHEQYF,TGTGCCAGCAGACCCTCTCGCGGGAGATTCCACGAGCAGTACTTC
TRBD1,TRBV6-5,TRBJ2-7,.,CASRRTGATYEQYF,TGTGCCAGCAGGAGGACAGGTGCTACCTACGAGCAGTACTTC